This paragraph reports one TCR beta chain. Its target is unknown. The CDR3 covers 14 residues. In germline, CDR1 is LNHDA, CDR2 SQIVND (reference sequence). The V end lost 6 bases, the J end lost 2 bases, and 11 bases lay between the germline ends. This sample was included in a study of T cell responses to AZD1222 COVID-19 vaccine. Study-level findings and limits: Baseline serostatus was positive in only a handful of AZD1222 recipients. Close to half of all spike-specific TCRs reportedly target regions of the variants that are unmutated.

The method was immunoSEQ multiplex PCR; TCRdb's version includes in-frame clones alone and lacks a portion of them. Counted here are roughly 65,000 clones, more than 70% occurring once; the ten biggest clones make up roughly an eighth. Here the sequenced sample was peripheral blood, taken on day 0 of AZD1222 vaccination. The chain joins TRBV19 to TRBJ2-1; no definite D call. This receptor was obtained from an adult in good health. CDR3 DNA: TGTGCCAGTAGCCCACTTGGGGCCTACAATGAGCAGTTCTTC. Translated, it gives CASSPLGAYNEQFF.